What follows is one T cell receptor (beta chain) and its context. This entry comes from a study of CD8+ T cells in alopecia areata. Across the study: Patients given treatment had severity scored by the percentage of scalp area affected.

Trimming stripped 4 bases from V and 5 bases from J, with 10 bases between. This CDR3 region has 12 residues. Germline CDR1 reads SQVTM; CDR2 reads ANQGSEA. Sequencing templates came from extracted RNA that was reverse transcribed into cDNA. Sequenced by immunoSEQ multiplex PCR; TCRdb stores in-frame clones only, minus some. Altogether approximately 210,000 clones are present, around three fifths being singletons, with the ten largest covering roughly 4.2%. The sample's treatment: oral pan-JAK inhibitor, 5-10 mg twice daily. Peripheral blood samples and lesional scalp punch biopsies were obtained from alopecia areata patients.

This chain uses TRBV29-1 with TRBJ2-3; TRBD2 is a possible D gene (6 bases). The source is a human donor with alopecia areata. Source: CD4+ T cells sorted from blood, taken at week 4, from a patient treated with tofacitinib. Written as DNA, the CDR3 is TGCAGCGTTGCCGACGGGGGAGATACGCAGTATTTT. Protein: CSVADGGDTQYF.